This passage covers 11 T cell receptor beta chains from one sample sequenced in a study of glioma-infiltrating T cells. Using RNA template, CDR3s of TCR alpha and beta were amplified with iRepertoire arm-PCR. TCRdb re-derived calls from the multiplex PCR reads in MiXCR, one entry per CDR3 protein. The sample has more than 100,000 distinct CDR3 sequences, 29% seen once. Source material: glioma tissue, nonneoplastic brain tissue, or PBMCs (not recorded which). The receptors stem from a human donor with low-grade glioma or glioblastoma, undergoing nonglioma brain surgery, or in good health (not recorded which).

This clonotype was seen many times. The chain employs TRBV15 and TRBJ1-2; D remains unclear. CDR3 size: 14 residues. Germline CDR1 and CDR2: LNHNV and YYDKDF (reference sequence). The V gene lost 1 base and the J gene lost 4 bases, with 10 bases spanning the gap. CDR3 protein: CATSRAGSGYGYTF. The CDR3 nucleotides read TGTGCCACCAGCAGAGCCGGGAGCGGCTATGGCTACACCTTC.

The J gene is TRBJ2-7, the V gene TRBV7-2; 7 bases align to TRBD1. Germline V gene lookup returns CDR1 SGHTA and CDR2 FQGNSA. The CDR3 contains 15 residues. J was trimmed by 2 bases and V by 3 bases; bases with no gene match: 7. Here the CDR3 DNA reads TGTGCCAGCAGCTTGGGACAGTCCGGCACCTACGAGCAGTACTTC. It specifies CASSLGQSGTYEQYF.

With regard to this clonotype: A much bigger clone sits one base away, suggesting this may be a read error. This CDR3 is CATPGYPTDTQYF. The CDR3 nucleotides are TGTGCCACGCCGGGATACCCCACAGATACGCAGTATTTT. The chain links TRBV24-1 to TRBJ2-3; D might be TRBD2 (5 bases). In germline, CDR1 is KGHDR, CDR2 SFDVKD. V was pared by 10 bases and J by 2 bases, with 12 bases between. The CDR3 has 13 amino acids.

This clonotype was recorded once. This sequence joins TRBV5-5 and TRBJ1-2, with D unclear. Deletions cut 4 bases from V and 8 bases from J, with 12 bases between. Germline CDR1 is SGHKS and CDR2 is YYEKEE (reference sequence). This CDR3 contains 12 residues. Here the CDR3 DNA reads TGTGCCAGCAGCAGGTTGGAGTCCGGCTACACCTTC. Residues: CASSRLESGYTF.

To note about this clonotype: This is likely a read error, given that the CDR3 carries no conserved phenylalanine or tryptophan at its end. V gene TRBV19 combines with J gene TRBJ2-1, with D unresolved. Germline values: CDR1 LNHDA, CDR2 SQIVND (reference sequence). This CDR3 has 16 amino acids. Trimming shortened V by 2 bases and J by 4 bases, and 15 bases separated the two germline ends. The CDR3 loop reads CASSILLGVTYNEQFL. The CDR3 DNA reads as TGTGCCAGTAGTATATTGTTAGGAGTAACTTACAATGAGCAGTTCCTC.

This clonotype occurred many times. V gene TRBV6-6 combines with J gene TRBJ1-1, with D possibly matching TRBD1 (5 bases). Germline CDR1 and CDR2: MNHNY and SVGAGI (reference sequence). V lost 2 bases, J lost 0 bases, and 10 bases lay in between. This CDR3 has 15 amino acids. The CDR3 DNA sequence: TGTGCCAGCAGTTACGGGCAGGGAATGAACACTGAAGCTTTCTTT. Protein sequence: CASSYGQGMNTEAFF.

In its sample, this clonotype was seen many times. The chain is built from TRBV7-9 and TRBJ1-6, with 9 bases that match TRBD1. The CDR3 is made up of 16 amino acids. Germline V gene sequence: CDR1 SEHNR, CDR2 FQNEAQ (reference sequence). Unmatched junction bases numbered 5, after V lost 5 bases and J lost 3 bases. The DNA for the CDR3 is TGTGCCAGCAGCCCCTGGACAGGGGACTATAATTCACCCCTCCACTTT. Translating gives CASSPWTGDYNSPLHF.

In this sample, this clonotype turned up many times. The chain combines TRBV28 with TRBJ1-1, with a tentative D call TRBD1 (5 bases). Germline CDR1 and CDR2: MDHEN and SYDVKM. The germline V and J ends were trimmed by 6 bases and 3 bases, with 14 bases remaining between them. The CDR3 is 14 amino acids. CDR3 nucleotides: TGTGCCAGCAGGACCCCGGGGGAACACACTGAAGCTTTCTTT. Protein: CASRTPGEHTEAFF.

This clonotype was seen ten or more times. The V gene is TRBV28, the J gene TRBJ1-2, with TRBD1 as a possible D gene (6 bases). CDR1 and CDR2 from the germline V gene are MDHEN and SYDVKM. Trimming left V 6 bases short and J 4 bases short, with 12 bases between. CDR3 length: 13 residues. The CDR3 protein is CASRPGTTYGYTF. CDR3 coding DNA: TGTGCCAGCAGGCCCGGGACAACCTATGGCTACACCTTC.

For this clonotype: A read error may be the cause here, since a much bigger clone is one base away. CDR3 amino acids: CASSEIGENEQSF. In DNA, the CDR3 is TGTGCCAGCAGTGAAATTGGGGAAAATGAGCAGTCCTTC. This rearrangement joins TRBV2 to TRBJ2-1; D is undetermined. The V gene's germline CDR1 is SNHLY and CDR2 FYNNEI. The CDR3 spans 13 residues.

The rearrangement links TRBV27 to TRBJ2-7; the match to TRBD2 covers 7 bases. This CDR3 has 14 amino acids. Germline V gene lookup returns CDR1 MNHEY and CDR2 SMNVEV (reference sequence). Unmatched junction bases numbered 13, after V lost 7 bases and J lost 7 bases. The CDR3 nucleotides read TGTGCCAGCACCGCCTGGGGGGGGGGGAGGGAGCAGTACTTC. It encodes CASTAWGGGREQYF.